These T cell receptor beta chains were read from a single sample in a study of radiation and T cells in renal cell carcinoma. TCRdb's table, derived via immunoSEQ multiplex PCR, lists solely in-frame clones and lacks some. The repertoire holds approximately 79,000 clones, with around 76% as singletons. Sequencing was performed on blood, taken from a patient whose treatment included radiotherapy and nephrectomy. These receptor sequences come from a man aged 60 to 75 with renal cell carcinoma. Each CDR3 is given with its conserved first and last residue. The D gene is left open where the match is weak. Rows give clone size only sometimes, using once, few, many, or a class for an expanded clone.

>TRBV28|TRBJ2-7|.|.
TGTGCCAGCAGCCCCCCGCGCCGGGATCCCCGGCCCGACTTC
CASSPPRRDPRPDF
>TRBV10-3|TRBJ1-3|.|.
TGTGCCATCAGTGCGGGTCAGCGCCACTCTGGAAACACCATATATTTT
CAISAGQRHSGNTIYF
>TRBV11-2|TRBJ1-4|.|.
TGTGCCAGCAGCTTAGGGACAGACCAGAATGAAAAACTGTTTTTT
CASSLGTDQNEKLFF
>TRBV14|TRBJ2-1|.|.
TGTGCCAGCAGCCAAGAACTGGTTTTGTACTCCAGCTCCTACAATGAGCAGTTCTTC
CASSQELVLYSSSYNEQFF
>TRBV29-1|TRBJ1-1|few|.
TGCAGCGCTTCAACGACAGAGAACACTGAAGCTTTCTTT
CSASTTENTEAFF
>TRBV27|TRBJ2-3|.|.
TGTGCCAGCAGTTCCCCAACTACGGGGGAGGATACGCAGTATTTT
CASSSPTTGEDTQYF
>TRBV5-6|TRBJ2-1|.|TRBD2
TGTGCCAGCAGCCCCATCGGTCGGAGCGGGAGCGAACATGAGCAGTTCTTC
CASSPIGRSGSEHEQFF
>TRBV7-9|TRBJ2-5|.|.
TGTGCCAGCAGCTTAGAATCCCGTCAGTACTTC
CASSLESRQYF
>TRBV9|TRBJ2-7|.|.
TGTGCCAGCAGCGTAGAGGGGACGGGATCCTACGAGCAGTACTTC
CASSVEGTGSYEQYF
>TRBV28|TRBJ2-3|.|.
TGTGCCAGCAGTTTGCCCGGGATCACAGATACGCAGTATTTT
CASSLPGITDTQYF
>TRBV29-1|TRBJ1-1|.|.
TGCAGCGCCACGGAGAGTTTTCCTTTGAACACTGAAGCTTTCTTT
CSATESFPLNTEAFF
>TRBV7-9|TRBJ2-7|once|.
TGTGCCAGTGCCTTTACTGGATACGAGCAGTACTTC
CASAFTGYEQYF
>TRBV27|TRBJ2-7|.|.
TGTGCCTGCCTTCCTTCCTACGAGCAGTACTTC
CACLPSYEQYF
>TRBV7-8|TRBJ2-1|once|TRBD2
TGTGCCAGCAGCTTAGCGCGGCTGGCGGGAGGTGACAATGAGCAGTTCTTC
CASSLARLAGGDNEQFF
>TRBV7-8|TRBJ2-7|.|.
TGTGCCAGCAGCCAGAGGATGACGAGAGACGAGCAGTACTTC
CASSQRMTRDEQYF
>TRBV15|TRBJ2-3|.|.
TGTGCCACGAGGGGGGGCCAGGATACAGATACGCAGTATTTT
CATRGGQDTDTQYF
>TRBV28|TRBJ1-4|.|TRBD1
TGTGCCAGCAGTCAGGGGACAGGAGGTTACAAAAAACTGTTTTTT
CASSQGTGGYKKLFF
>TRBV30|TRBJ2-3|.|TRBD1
TGTGCCTGGTGGTGGGACAGGGGATCAGATACGCAGTATTTT
CAWWWDRGSDTQYF
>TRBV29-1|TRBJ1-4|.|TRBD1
TGCAGCGTTGTGACAGGGGTGGGTGAAAAACTGTTTTTT
CSVVTGVGEKLFF
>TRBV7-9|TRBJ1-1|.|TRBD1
TGTGCCAGCGGTGGCAGGGGGCCTGAAGCTTTCTTT
CASGGRGPEAFF
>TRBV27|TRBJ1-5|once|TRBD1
TGTGCCAGCAGTCCTCGACAGGGTCCTCAGCCCCAGCATTTT
CASSPRQGPQPQHF
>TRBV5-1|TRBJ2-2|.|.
TGCGCCAGCAGCTTCTCAGGGGACACCGGGGAGCTGTTTTTT
CASSFSGDTGELFF
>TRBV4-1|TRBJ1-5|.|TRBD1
TGCGCCAGCAGCGACAGGGCTGTTAGCAATCAGCCCCAGCATTTT
CASSDRAVSNQPQHF
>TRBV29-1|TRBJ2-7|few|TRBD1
TGCAGCGTTGAAGTGAACAGGGGGAACGAGCAGTACTTC
CSVEVNRGNEQYF
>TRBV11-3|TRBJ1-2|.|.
TGTGCCAGCAGCTTAGGGTGGGTGAATGGCTACACCTTC
CASSLGWVNGYTF
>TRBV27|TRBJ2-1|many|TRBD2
TGTGCCAGCAGCCATCCGGGACTATCCGTCGGCGAGCAGTTCTTC
CASSHPGLSVGEQFF
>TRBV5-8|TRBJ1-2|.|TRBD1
TGTGCCAGCAGCTTTAGAGGGGGCAACCTCTACACCTTC
CASSFRGGNLYTF
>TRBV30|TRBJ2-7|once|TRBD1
TGTGCCTGGAGGACGGGGCTACCTACTAACCGGGACAGGGGGTACGAGCAGTACTTC
CAWRTGLPTNRDRGYEQYF
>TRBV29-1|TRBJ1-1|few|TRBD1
TGCAGCGCAAAACAGGGGGGTGACACTGAAGCTTTCTTT
CSAKQGGDTEAFF